This entry describes one T cell receptor (beta chain). Its antigen remains unidentified. The data stem from a study of cytomegalovirus exposure and HLA in healthy donors. Study summary: An earlier analysis identified under 130 million unique TCR beta sequences in 150 million to 200 million T cells. Whole-study results and caveats: The study recorded about 150 TCR beta chains that were cytomegalovirus-associated. A later analysis linked a missense variant in DCLRE1C to the trimming of TCR beta V and J genes. Per a later analysis, 15,000 to 20,000 TCR beta sequences showed association with HLA alleles at 0.05 false discovery rate.

Germline V gene lookup returns CDR1 SEHNR and CDR2 FQNEAQ (reference sequence). The length of the CDR3 is 14 residues. The V and J ends lost 5 bases and 4 bases respectively, with 11 bases between them. It was with 60 Vbeta and 13 Jbeta primers that the PCR ran. The method was immunoSEQ multiplex PCR; TCRdb's version includes in-frame clones alone and lacks a portion of them. This table holds about 200,000 clones. The sequencing input was PBMCs. This clonotype was obtained from a girl aged 2 to 9 in good health and CMV-seropositive. The chain uses TRBV7-9 and TRBJ2-2; a weak D match, TRBD1 (6 bases). This chain's CDR3 is CASSPGQFTGELFF. In DNA form, the CDR3 reads TGTGCCAGCAGCCCTGGACAGTTCACCGGGGAGCTGTTTTTT.